The 16 T cell receptor beta chains below come from one sample, sequenced in a study of T cells in Graves' hyperthyroidism and ophthalmopathy. TCR beta CDR3 regions were amplified from RNA transcripts. An initial round of RT-PCR targeting the TCR CDR3 relied on the HTBI primer set. TCRdb independently ran MiXCR on the multiplex PCR reads; one entry per CDR3 protein. The data hold hundreds of thousands of distinct CDR3 sequences, with approximately 25% observed a single time. Material: blood. These receptors were obtained from a man aged 50-59 years with Graves' hyperthyroidism.

The V call is TRBV27, the J call TRBJ2-7, with 7 nucleotides matching TRBD2. CDR3 length equals 14 residues. Trimming at V came to 3 bases and at J to 1 base, leaving 3 bases not matched to a gene. The germline gives CDR1 MNHEY, CDR2 SMNVEV (reference sequence). The CDR3 loop is CASSFSGGSYEQYF. The CDR3 coding sequence is TGTGCCAGCAGTTTCTCGGGAGGTTCCTACGAGCAGTACTTC.

This clonotype occurred a few times. The gene calls are TRBV2 and TRBJ2-4; D possibly corresponds to TRBD1 (5 bases). V lost 6 bases, J lost 5 bases, and 11 bases lay in between. The CDR3 contains 13 residues. Germline lookup yields CDR1 SNHLY and CDR2 FYNNEI. CDR3 sequence (DNA): TGTGCCAGCAGCTTAGACAGCCAAAACATTCAGTACTTC. Its translation: CASSLDSQNIQYF.

This chain joins TRBV3-1 and TRBJ2-3; D not certain. CDR1 and CDR2 from the germline V gene are LGHDT and YNNKEL (reference sequence). The CDR3 is 17 residues long. The V and J ends lost 1 base and 1 base respectively, with 15 bases between them. The CDR3 here is CASSQGWGSDRTDTQYF. The CDR3 nucleotides read TGTGCCAGCAGCCAAGGATGGGGTTCGGACCGCACAGATACGCAGTATTTT.

The genes are TRBV5-6 and TRBJ1-1, with 7 bases fitting TRBD1. Looked up from germline, CDR1 is SGHDT and CDR2 is YYEEEE. Trimming at V came to 5 bases and at J to 1 base, leaving 17 bases not matched to a gene. CDR3 length: 18 amino acids. The chain's CDR3 is CASRSTTGRLSRNTEAFF. The CDR3 nucleotides read TGTGCCAGCAGATCTACGACAGGGCGGCTGAGTAGGAACACTGAAGCTTTCTTT.

This clonotype was seen ten or more times. V gene TRBV7-2 combines with J gene TRBJ2-7; D not resolved. Germline CDR1 and CDR2: SGHTA and FQGNSA. The CDR3 spans 12 residues. Trimming removed 1 base at V and 6 bases at J, with 7 bases between. This CDR3 is CASSLEVTEQYF. In DNA form, the CDR3 reads TGTGCCAGCAGCTTAGAGGTGACCGAGCAGTACTTC.

This clonotype was seen ten or more times. The J gene is TRBJ2-5, the V gene TRBV11-3; 12 bases agree with TRBD2. With 5 bases clipped from V and 2 bases from J, the junction kept 3 bases outside the gene matches. The CDR3 sequence is 15 residues long. Germline V gene data show CDR1 as SGHNT and CDR2 as YENEEA. Here the CDR3 DNA reads TGTGCCAGCAGCGACGGACTAGCGGGACAAGAGACCCAGTACTTC. Translated: CASSDGLAGQETQYF. The full variable domain, completed using reference TRBV11-3 and TRBJ2-5, is EAGVVQSPRYKIIEKKQPVAFWCNPISGHNTLYWYLQNLGQGPELLIRYENEEAVDDSQLPKDRFSAERLKGVDSTLKIQPAELGDSAVYLCASSDGLAGQETQYFGPGTRLLVL.

The table lists this clonotype with many counts. The chain links TRBV27 to TRBJ2-5; possibly TRBD2 for D (5 bases). Germline V gene lookup returns CDR1 MNHEY and CDR2 SMNVEV (reference sequence). V lost 5 bases and J lost 1, with 14 bases in between. The CDR3 has 15 amino acids. The CDR3 coding sequence is TGTGCCAGCAGTACAACTCCGGGGATCCAAGAGACCCAGTACTTC. It yields the protein CASSTTPGIQETQYF.

V is TRBV29-1 and J is TRBJ2-5; D may be TRBD1 (5 bases). This CDR3 has 13 amino acids. Trimming shortened V by 2 bases and J by 7 bases, and 14 bases separated the two germline ends. Germline V CDR1 and CDR2: SQVTM, ANQGSEA. CDR3 sequence reads: CSVESDSDGTQYF. The CDR3 DNA reads as TGCAGCGTTGAAAGCGACAGTGACGGGACCCAGTACTTC.

This clonotype was counted only a few times. The chain uses TRBV7-9 and TRBJ2-5; TRBD2 matches at 11 bases. Trimming at V came to 6 bases and at J to 1 base, leaving 7 bases not matched to a gene. The length of the CDR3 is 16 residues. Germline V gives CDR1 SEHNR, CDR2 FQNEAQ (reference sequence). The chain's CDR3 is CASSSTSGKSQETQYF. CDR3 DNA: TGTGCCAGCAGTTCGACTAGCGGGAAGAGCCAAGAGACCCAGTACTTC.

The V and J genes are TRBV5-5 and TRBJ2-2; TRBD2 matches 10 bases. Unmatched junction bases numbered 6, after V lost 0 bases and J lost 7 bases. CDR3 length: 16 residues. Germline CDR1 and CDR2: SGHKS and YYEKEE (reference sequence). In nucleotides, the CDR3 is TGTGCCAGCAGCTTGGCGGCTAGCGGGAGAGTCGGGGAGCTGTTTTTT. It yields the protein CASSLAASGRVGELFF.

This clonotype was seen more than once but under ten times. The V call is TRBV7-8, the J call TRBJ2-1; 8 nucleotides line up with TRBD2. The CDR3 is 11 residues long. From germline, CDR1 is SGHVS and CDR2 FQNEAQ. Trimming removed 3 bases from V and 15 bases from J; junction bases left unmatched: 4. CDR3 in DNA: TGTGCCAGCAGCTTTCAGCGGGAGTTGTTCTTC. It encodes CASSFQRELFF.

The table lists this clonotype with a few counts. The gene calls are TRBV7-9 and TRBJ2-5; a weak D match, TRBD2 (5 bases). The CDR3 extends over 13 amino acids. Trimming cost V 7 bases and J 7 bases, with 16 bases left between them. CDR1 is SEHNR, CDR2 FQNEAQ, per germline (reference sequence). Here the CDR3 reads CASTPDGEGTQYF. The CDR3 DNA is TGTGCCAGCACCCCGGACGGCGAGGGGACCCAGTACTTC.

This clonotype was counted only a few times. This rearrangement joins TRBV28 to TRBJ2-3; no clear D. V dropped 3 bases and J dropped 3 bases, with 7 bases sitting between them. This CDR3 is built from 13 residues. CDR1 is MDHEN, CDR2 SYDVKM, per germline. DNA for the CDR3: TGTGCCAGCAGTTTCTCAGAAACAGATACGCAGTATTTT. As protein: CASSFSETDTQYF.

The rearrangement uses TRBV4-1 and TRBJ2-7; 9 bases align to TRBD1. The CDR3 is 15 amino acids. V lost 3 bases to trimming and J lost 6 bases; unmatched junction nucleotides: 9. Germline lookup yields CDR1 MGHRA and CDR2 YSYEKL. CDR3 in DNA: TGCGCCAGCAGCCATCTTGGACAGGGGAGGTTCGAGCAGTACTTC. It is translated as CASSHLGQGRFEQYF.

V and J are TRBV3-1 and TRBJ1-2; D is perhaps TRBD1 (6 bases). The CDR3 covers 16 residues. Trimming took 3 bases from V and 8 from J, leaving 22 bases between them. Per germline, CDR1 LGHDT and CDR2 YNNKEL (reference sequence). The CDR3 is CASSQGARGPSRGYTF. The DNA of the CDR3 is TGTGCCAGCAGCCAGGGGGCTAGGGGCCCTTCCCGGGGCTACACCTTC. The entire variable domain, with the rest obtained from reference TRBV3-1 and TRBJ1-2, is as follows: DTAVSQTPKYLVTQMGNDKSIKCEQNLGHDTMYWYKQDSKKFLKIMFSYNNKELIINETVPNRFSPKSPDKAHLNLHINSLELGDSAVYFCASSQGARGPSRGYTFGSGTRLTVV.

The gene calls are TRBV9 and TRBJ2-7; unclear D gene. Germline CDR1 and CDR2: SGDLS and YYNGEE. The CDR3 is 14 amino acids. Trimming cost V 0 bases and J 3 bases, with 10 bases left between them. The DNA for the CDR3 is TGTGCCAGCAGCGTAGGGGCTACTAACTACGAGCAGTACTTC. This translates into CASSVGATNYEQYF.